This entry features one T cell receptor (beta chain) sequence. What it recognizes is unknown. The sample belongs to a study of shared clonotypes between healthy human individuals. Study-level information: Each donor's CD8 memory used one plate, CD8 naive two, each CD4 subset three.

Findings and caveats of the study: Unshared clonotypes carried lower generation probabilities than those common to all four donors.

The data were produced by immunoSEQ multiplex PCR, yet TCRdb's version contains in-frame clones alone and is incomplete. The sample consists of about 2.3 million clones, 85% to 95% of them appearing once. Germline trimming cut 10 bases from V and 1 base from J; bases unmatched to any gene: 8. Germline values: CDR1 SGHNT, CDR2 YYREEE (reference sequence). The CDR3 has 16 amino acids. The chain joins TRBV5-4 to TRBJ2-3; 14 positions agree with TRBD2. The sequencing sample was made of naive CD4+ T cells from PBMCs. Subset: CD45RA+ positively selected. The clonotype originates from a man aged 18-30 years in good health. Some clones in this sample may be carry-over from other donors' samples. The CDR3 DNA reads TGTGCCTGCGGGACTAGCGGGAGAGAGGGCACAGATACGCAGTATTTT. It yields the protein CACGTSGREGTDTQYF.